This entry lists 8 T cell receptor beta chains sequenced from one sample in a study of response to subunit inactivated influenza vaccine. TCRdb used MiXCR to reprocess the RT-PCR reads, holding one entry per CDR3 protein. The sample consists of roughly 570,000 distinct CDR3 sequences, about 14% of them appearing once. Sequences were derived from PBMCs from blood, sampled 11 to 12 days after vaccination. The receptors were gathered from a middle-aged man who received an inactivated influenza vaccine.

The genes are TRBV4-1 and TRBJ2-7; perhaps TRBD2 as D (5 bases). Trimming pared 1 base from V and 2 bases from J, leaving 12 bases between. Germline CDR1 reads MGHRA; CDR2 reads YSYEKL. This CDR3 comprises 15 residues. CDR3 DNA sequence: TGCGCCAGCAGCCAAGGTGGAGGCGGAACCTACGAGCAGTACTTC. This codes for CASSQGGGGTYEQYF.

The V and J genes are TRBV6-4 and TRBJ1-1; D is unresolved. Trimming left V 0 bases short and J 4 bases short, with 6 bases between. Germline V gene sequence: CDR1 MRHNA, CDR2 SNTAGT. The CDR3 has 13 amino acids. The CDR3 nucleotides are TGTGCCAGCAGTGACTCCTATGGCACTGAAGCTTTCTTT. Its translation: CASSDSYGTEAFF.

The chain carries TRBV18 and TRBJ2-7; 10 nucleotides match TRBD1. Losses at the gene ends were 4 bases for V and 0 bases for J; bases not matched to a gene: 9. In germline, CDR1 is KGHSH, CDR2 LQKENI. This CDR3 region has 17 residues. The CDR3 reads CASSQTRGTGVSYEQYF. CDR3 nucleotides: TGTGCCAGCTCACAAACGAGAGGGACAGGGGTCTCCTACGAGCAGTACTTC.

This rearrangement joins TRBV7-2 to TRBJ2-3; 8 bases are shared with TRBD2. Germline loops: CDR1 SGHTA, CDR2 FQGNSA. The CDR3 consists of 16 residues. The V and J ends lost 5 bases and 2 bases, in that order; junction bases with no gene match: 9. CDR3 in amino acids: CASSLTGGVSTDTQYF. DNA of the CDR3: TGTGCCAGCAGCCTTACCGGGGGGGTCTCCACAGATACGCAGTATTTT.

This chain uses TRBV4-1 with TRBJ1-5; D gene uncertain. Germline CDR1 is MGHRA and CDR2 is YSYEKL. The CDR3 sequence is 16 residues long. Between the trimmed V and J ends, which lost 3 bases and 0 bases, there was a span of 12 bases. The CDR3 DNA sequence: TGCGCCAGCAGCCAGGACGTCAGAGGTAGCAATCAGCCCCAGCATTTT. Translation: CASSQDVRGSNQPQHF.

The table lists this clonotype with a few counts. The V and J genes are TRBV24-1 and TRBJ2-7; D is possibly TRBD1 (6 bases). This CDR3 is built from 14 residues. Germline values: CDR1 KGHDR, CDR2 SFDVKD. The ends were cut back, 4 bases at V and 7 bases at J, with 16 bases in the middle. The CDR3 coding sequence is TGTGCCACCAGTGACCCCCGGGACACTCGAGAGCAGTACTTC. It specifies CATSDPRDTREQYF.

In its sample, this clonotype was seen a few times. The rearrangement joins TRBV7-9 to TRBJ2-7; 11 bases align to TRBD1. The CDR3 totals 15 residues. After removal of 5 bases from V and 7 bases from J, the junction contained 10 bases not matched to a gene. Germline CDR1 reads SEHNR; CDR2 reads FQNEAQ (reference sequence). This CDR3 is CASSRGQGVYEEQYF. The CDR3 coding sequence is TGTGCCAGCAGCCGGGGACAGGGGGTTTATGAGGAGCAGTACTTC.

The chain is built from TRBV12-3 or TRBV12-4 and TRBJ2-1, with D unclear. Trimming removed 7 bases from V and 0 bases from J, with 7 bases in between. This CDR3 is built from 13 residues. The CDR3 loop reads CASTRGSYNEQFF. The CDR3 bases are TGTGCCAGCACCCGAGGCTCCTACAATGAGCAGTTCTTC.